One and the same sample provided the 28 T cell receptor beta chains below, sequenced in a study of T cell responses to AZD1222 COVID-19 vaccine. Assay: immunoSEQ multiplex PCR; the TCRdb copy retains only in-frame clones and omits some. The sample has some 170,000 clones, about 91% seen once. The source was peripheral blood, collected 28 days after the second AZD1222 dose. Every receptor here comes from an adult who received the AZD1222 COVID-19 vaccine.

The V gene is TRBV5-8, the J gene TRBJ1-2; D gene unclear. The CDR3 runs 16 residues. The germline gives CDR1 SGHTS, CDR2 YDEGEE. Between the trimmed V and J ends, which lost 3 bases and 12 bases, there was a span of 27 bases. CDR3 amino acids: CASSSSRYGGRTIDTF. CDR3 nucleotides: TGTGCCAGCAGCTCTTCCAGATACGGTGGTCGGACTATTGACACCTTC. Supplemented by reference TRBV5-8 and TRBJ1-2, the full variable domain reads EAGVTQSPTHLIKTRGQQATLRCSPISGHTSVYWYQQALGLGLQFLLWYDEGEERNRGNFPPRFSGRQFPNYSSELNVNALELEDSALYLCASSSSRYGGRTIDTFGSGTRLTVV.

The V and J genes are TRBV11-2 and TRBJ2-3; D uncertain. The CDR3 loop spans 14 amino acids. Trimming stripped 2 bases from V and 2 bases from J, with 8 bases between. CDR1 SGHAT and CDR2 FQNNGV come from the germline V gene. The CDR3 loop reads CASSLRVYTDTQYF. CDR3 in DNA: TGTGCCAGCAGCTTAAGGGTCTACACAGATACGCAGTATTTT.

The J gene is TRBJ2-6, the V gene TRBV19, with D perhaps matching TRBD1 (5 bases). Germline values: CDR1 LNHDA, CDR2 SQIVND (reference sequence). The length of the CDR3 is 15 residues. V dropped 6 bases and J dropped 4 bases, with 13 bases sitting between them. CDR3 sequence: CASSYQGTGANVLTF. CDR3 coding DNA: TGTGCCAGTAGCTATCAGGGTACGGGGGCCAACGTCCTGACTTTC.

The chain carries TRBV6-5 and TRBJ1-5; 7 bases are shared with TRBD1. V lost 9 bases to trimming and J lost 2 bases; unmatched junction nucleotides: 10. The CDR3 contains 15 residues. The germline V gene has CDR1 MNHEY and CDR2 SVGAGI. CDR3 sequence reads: CASSPEGAGNQPQHF. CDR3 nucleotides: TGTGCCAGTAGCCCGGAGGGGGCCGGCAATCAGCCCCAGCATTTT.

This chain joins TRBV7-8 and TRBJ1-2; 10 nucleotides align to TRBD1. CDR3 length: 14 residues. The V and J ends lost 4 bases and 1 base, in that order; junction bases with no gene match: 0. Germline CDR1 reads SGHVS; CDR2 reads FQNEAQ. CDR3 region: CASSWDRGNYGYTF. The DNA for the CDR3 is TGTGCCAGCAGCTGGGACAGGGGTAACTATGGCTACACCTTC.

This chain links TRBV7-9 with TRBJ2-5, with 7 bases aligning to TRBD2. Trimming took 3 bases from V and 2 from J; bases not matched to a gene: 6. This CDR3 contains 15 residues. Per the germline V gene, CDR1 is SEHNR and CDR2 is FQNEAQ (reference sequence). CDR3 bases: TGTGCCAGCAGCTTCTGGACGGGGGGACAAGAGACCCAGTACTTC. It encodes CASSFWTGGQETQYF. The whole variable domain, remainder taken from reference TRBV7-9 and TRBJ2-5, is DTGVSQNPRHKITKRGQNVTFRCDPISEHNRLYWYRQTLGQGPEFLTYFQNEAQLEKSRLLSDRFSAERPKGSFSTLEIQRTEQGDSAMYLCASSFWTGGQETQYFGPGTRLLVL.

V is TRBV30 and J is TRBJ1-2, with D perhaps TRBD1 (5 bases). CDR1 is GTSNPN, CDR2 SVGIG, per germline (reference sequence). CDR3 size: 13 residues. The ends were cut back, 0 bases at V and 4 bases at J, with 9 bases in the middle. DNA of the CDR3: TGTGCCTGGAGTGTGGGCAGGGTCTATGGCTACACCTTC. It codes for CAWSVGRVYGYTF. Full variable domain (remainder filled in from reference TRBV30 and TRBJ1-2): SQTIHQWPATLVQPVGSPLSLECTVEGTSNPNLYWYRQAAGRGLQLLFYSVGIGQISSEVPQNLSASRPQDRQFILSSKKLLLSDSGFYLCAWSVGRVYGYTFGSGTRLTVV.

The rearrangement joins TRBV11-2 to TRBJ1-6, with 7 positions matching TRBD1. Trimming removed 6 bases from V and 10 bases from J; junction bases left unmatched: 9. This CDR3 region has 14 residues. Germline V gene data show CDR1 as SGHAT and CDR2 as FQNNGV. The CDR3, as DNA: TGTGCCAGCAGTTCCGACAGGACAGGATCACCCCTCCACTTT. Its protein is CASSSDRTGSPLHF.

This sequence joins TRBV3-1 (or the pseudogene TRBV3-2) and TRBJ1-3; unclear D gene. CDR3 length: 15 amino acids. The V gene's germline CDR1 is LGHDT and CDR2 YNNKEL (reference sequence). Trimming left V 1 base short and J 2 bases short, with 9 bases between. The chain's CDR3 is CASSQVGFAGNTIYF. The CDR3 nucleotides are TGTGCCAGCAGCCAAGTAGGGTTCGCTGGAAACACCATATATTTT.

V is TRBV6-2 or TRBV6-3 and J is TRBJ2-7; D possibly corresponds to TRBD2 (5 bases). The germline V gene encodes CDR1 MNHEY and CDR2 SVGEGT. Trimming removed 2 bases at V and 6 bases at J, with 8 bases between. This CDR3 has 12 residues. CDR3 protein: CASSYGLSEQYF. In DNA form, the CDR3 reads TGTGCCAGCAGTTACGGACTGTCCGAGCAGTACTTC.

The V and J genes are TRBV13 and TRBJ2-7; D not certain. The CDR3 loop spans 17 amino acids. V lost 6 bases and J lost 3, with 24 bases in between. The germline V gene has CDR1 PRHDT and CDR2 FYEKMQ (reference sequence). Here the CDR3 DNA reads TGTGCCAGCAGTTCTACCCCCCCCGGAGCCGTGAACTACGAGCAGTACTTC. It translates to CASSSTPPGAVNYEQYF.

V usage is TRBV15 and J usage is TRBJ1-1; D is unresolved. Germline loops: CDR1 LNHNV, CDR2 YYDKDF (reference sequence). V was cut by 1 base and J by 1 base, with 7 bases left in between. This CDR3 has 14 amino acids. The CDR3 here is CATSRVPSNTEAFF. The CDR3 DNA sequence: TGTGCCACCAGCAGAGTACCCTCGAACACTGAAGCTTTCTTT.

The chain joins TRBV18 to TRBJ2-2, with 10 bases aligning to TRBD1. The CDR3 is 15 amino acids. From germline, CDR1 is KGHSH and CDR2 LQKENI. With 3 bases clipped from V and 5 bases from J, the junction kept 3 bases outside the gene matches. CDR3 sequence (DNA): TGTGCCAGCTCACCCCCGGGACAGGGGACCGGGGAGCTGTTTTTT. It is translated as CASSPPGQGTGELFF.

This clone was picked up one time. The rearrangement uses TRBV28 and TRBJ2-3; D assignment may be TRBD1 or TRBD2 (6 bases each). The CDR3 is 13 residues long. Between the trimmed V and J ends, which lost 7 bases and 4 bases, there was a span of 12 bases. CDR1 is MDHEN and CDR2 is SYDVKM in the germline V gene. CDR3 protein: CASNGGPADTQYF. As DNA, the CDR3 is TGTGCCAGCAACGGGGGCCCCGCAGATACGCAGTATTTT.

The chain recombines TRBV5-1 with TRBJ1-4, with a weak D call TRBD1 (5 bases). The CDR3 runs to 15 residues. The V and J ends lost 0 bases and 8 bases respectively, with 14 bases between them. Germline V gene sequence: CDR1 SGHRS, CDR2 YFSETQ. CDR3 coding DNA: TGCGCCAGCAGCTTGGCCACAGGTTACCCCGAAAAACTGTTTTTT. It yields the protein CASSLATGYPEKLFF.

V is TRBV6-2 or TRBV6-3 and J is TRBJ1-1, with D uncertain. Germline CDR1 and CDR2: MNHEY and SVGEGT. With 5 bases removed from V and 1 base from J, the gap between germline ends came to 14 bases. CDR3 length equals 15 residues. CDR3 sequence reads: CASSGFQVSNTEAFF. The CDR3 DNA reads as TGTGCCAGCAGTGGATTCCAGGTCTCGAACACTGAAGCTTTCTTT.

The CDR3 sequence is CASSLAPPGSEAFF. For the CDR3, the DNA is TGCGCCAGCAGCTTGGCTCCACCGGGATCTGAAGCTTTCTTT. The chain has TRBV5-1 and TRBJ1-1; the D is unclear. Trimming took 0 bases from V and 6 from J, leaving 12 bases between them. The CDR3 extends over 14 amino acids. CDR1 is SGHRS and CDR2 is YFSETQ in the germline V gene.

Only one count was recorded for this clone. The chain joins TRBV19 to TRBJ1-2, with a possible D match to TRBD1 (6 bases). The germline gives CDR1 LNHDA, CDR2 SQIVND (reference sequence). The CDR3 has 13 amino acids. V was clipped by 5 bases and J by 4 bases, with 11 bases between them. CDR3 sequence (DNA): TGTGCCAGTAGTCCGGACAGAGGCTATGGCTACACCTTC. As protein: CASSPDRGYGYTF.

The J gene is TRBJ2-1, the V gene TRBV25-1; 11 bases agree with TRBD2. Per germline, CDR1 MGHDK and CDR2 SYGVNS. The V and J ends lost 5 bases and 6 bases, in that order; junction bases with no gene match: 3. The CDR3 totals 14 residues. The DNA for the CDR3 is TGTGCCAGCAGTCTAGCGGGGGGTGGCAATGAGCAGTTCTTC. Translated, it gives CASSLAGGGNEQFF.

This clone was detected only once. CDR3 loop: CASSKVRGAAKANYGYTF. Here the CDR3 DNA reads TGTGCCAGCAGCAAAGTCCGTGGGGCAGCGAAAGCTAACTATGGCTACACCTTC. V and J are TRBV21-1 and TRBJ1-2; the D segment call TRBD1 is taken from the table without a DNA check. TRBV21-1 counts as a pseudogene. This CDR3 region has 18 residues.

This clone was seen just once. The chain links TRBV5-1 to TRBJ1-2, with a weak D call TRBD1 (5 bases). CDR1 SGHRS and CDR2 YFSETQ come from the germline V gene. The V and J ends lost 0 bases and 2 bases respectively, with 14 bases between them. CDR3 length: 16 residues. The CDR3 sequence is CASSLAGSQGNYGYTF. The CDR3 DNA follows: TGCGCCAGCAGCTTGGCCGGAAGTCAGGGAAACTATGGCTACACCTTC. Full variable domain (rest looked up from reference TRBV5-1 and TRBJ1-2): KAGVTQTPRYLIKTRGQQVTLSCSPISGHRSVSWYQQTPGQGLQFLFEYFSETQRNKGNFPGRFSGRQFSNSRSEMNVSTLELGDSALYLCASSLAGSQGNYGYTFGSGTRLTVV.

CDR3 residues: CASSPVRGPDQPQHF. CDR3 nucleotides: TGTGCCAGCAGTCCCGTGAGAGGGCCGGATCAGCCCCAGCATTTT. The chain combines TRBV27 with TRBJ1-5, with D unresolved. The germline gives CDR1 MNHEY, CDR2 SMNVEV (reference sequence). The length of the CDR3 is 15 residues. V was shortened by 5 bases and J by 5 bases, with 16 bases between the two germline ends.

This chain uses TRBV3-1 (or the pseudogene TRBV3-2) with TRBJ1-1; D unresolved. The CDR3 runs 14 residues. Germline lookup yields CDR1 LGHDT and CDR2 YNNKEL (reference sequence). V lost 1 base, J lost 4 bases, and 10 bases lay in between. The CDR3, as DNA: TGTGCCAGCAGCCAAGGAAGGGTTCTCACTGAAGCTTTCTTT. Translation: CASSQGRVLTEAFF.

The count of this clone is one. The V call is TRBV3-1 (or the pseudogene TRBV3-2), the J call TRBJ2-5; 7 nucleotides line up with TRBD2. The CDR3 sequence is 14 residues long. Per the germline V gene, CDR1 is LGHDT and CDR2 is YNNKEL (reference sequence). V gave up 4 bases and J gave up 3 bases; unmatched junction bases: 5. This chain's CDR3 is CASSPRLAEETQYF. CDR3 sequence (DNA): TGTGCCAGCAGCCCTAGACTAGCAGAAGAGACCCAGTACTTC.

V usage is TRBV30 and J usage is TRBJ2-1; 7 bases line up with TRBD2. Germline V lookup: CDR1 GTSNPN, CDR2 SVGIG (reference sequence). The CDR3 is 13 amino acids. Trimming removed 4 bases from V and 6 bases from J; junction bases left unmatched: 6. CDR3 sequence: CAWNQRGRNEQFF. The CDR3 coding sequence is TGTGCCTGGAACCAGCGGGGTCGCAATGAGCAGTTCTTC.

In nucleotides, the CDR3 is TGTGCCAGCAGCTTGGCCCCGACAGGGTCTGCTTTCTTT. It specifies CASSLAPTGSAFF. The rearrangement joins TRBV5-5 to TRBJ1-1, with 7 bases aligning to TRBD1. The CDR3 has 13 amino acids. In germline, CDR1 is SGHKS, CDR2 YYEKEE (reference sequence). V trimming: 0 bases; J trimming: 11 bases; junction bases outside the gene matches: 7.

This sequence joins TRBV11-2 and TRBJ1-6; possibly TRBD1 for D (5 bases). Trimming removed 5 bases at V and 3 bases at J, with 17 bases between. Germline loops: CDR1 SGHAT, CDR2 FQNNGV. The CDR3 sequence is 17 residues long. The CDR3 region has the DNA TGTGCCAGCAGCCGGTCCCGGGACCTGTTCTATAATTCACCCCTCCACTTT. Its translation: CASSRSRDLFYNSPLHF.

The CDR3 sequence: CASRSGQTHQEQYF. The CDR3 nucleotides are TGTGCCAGCAGGTCGGGGCAGACTCATCAAGAGCAGTACTTC. V is TRBV6-5 and J is TRBJ2-7; possibly TRBD1 or TRBD2 for D (5 bases each). This CDR3 contains 14 residues. The V gene's germline CDR1 is MNHEY and CDR2 SVGAGI. V was trimmed by 6 bases and J by 7 bases, leaving 19 bases between them.